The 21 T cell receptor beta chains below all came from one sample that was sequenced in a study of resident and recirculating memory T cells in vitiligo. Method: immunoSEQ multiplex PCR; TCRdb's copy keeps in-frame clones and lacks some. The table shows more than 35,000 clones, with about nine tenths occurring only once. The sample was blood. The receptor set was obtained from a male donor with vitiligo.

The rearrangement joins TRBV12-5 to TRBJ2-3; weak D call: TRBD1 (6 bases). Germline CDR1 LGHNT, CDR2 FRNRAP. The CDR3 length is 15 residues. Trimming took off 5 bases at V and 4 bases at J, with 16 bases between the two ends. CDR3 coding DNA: TGTGCTAGTGGTGAAGAGGACAGATGGGCAGATACGCAGTATTTT. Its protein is CASGEEDRWADTQYF.

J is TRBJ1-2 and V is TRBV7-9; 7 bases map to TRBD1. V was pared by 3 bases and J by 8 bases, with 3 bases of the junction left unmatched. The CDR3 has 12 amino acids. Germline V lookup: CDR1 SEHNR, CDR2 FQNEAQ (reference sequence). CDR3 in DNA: TGTGCCAGCAGCTTTGAAGGGGGCGGCTACACCTTC. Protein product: CASSFEGGGYTF.

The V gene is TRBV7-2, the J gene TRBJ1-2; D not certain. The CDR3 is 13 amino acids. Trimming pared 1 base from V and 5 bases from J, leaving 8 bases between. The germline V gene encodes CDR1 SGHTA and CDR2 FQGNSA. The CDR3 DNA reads TGTGCCAGCAGCTTAGATGGAGGGTATGGCTACACCTTC. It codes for CASSLDGGYGYTF.

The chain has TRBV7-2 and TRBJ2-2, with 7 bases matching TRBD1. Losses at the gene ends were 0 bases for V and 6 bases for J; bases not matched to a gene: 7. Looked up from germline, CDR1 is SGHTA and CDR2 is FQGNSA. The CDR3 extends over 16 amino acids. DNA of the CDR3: TGTGCCAGCAGCTTAGCCCAAGACAGGGTGGCCGGGGAGCTGTTTTTT. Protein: CASSLAQDRVAGELFF.

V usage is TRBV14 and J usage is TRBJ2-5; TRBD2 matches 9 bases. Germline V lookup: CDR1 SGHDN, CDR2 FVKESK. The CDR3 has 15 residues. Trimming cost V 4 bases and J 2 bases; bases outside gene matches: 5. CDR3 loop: CASSPLSGGQETQYF. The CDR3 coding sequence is TGTGCCAGCAGCCCTCTTAGCGGGGGACAAGAGACCCAGTACTTC.

This CDR3 reads CAWNQGTYGYTF. CDR3 in DNA: TGTGCCTGGAACCAGGGAACCTATGGCTACACCTTC. The chain uses TRBV30 and TRBJ1-2, with D perhaps TRBD1 (5 bases). CDR1 is GTSNPN, CDR2 SVGIG, per germline (reference sequence). Trimming stripped 4 bases from V and 4 bases from J, with 10 bases between. This CDR3 comprises 12 residues.

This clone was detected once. The CDR3 sequence: CASSVDRGGYEQYF. CDR3 sequence (DNA): TGTGCCAGCAGTGTGGACAGGGGAGGCTACGAGCAGTACTTC. This sequence joins TRBV27 and TRBJ2-7, with TRBD1 matching 9 bases. With V trimmed by 5 bases and J by 3 bases, 5 bases remained unmatched. The CDR3 is 14 amino acids. CDR1 is MNHEY, CDR2 SMNVEV, per germline (reference sequence).

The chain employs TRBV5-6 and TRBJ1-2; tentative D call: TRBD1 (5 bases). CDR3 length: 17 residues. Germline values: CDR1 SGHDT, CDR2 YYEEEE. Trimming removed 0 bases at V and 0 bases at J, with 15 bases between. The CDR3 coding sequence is TGTGCCAGCAGCTTGGGCGTAACAGGTCTTGCTAACTATGGCTACACCTTC. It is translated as CASSLGVTGLANYGYTF. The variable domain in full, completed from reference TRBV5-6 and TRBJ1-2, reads DAGVTQSPTHLIKTRGQQVTLRCSPKSGHDTVSWYQQALGQGPQFIFQYYEEEERQRGNFPDRFSGHQFPNYSSELNVNALLLGDSALYLCASSLGVTGLANYGYTFGSGTRLTVV.

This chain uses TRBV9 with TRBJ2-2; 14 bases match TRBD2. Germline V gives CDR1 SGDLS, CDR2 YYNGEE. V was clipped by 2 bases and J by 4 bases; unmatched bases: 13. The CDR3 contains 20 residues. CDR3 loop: CASSVPLGTSGGGCTGELFF. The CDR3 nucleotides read TGTGCCAGCAGCGTTCCACTCGGGACTAGCGGGGGTGGTTGCACCGGGGAGCTGTTTTTT.

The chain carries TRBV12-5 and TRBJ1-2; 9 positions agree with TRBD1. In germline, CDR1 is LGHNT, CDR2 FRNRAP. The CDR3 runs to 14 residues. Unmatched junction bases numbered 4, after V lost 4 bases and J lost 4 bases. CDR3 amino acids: CASGSGQGPYGYTF. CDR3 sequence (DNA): TGTGCTAGTGGTTCGGGACAGGGACCCTATGGCTACACCTTC.

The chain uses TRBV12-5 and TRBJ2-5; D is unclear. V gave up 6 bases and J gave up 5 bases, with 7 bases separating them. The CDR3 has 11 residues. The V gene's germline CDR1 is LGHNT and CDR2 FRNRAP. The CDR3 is CASGTGETQYF. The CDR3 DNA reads TGTGCTAGTGGAACCGGGGAGACCCAGTACTTC.

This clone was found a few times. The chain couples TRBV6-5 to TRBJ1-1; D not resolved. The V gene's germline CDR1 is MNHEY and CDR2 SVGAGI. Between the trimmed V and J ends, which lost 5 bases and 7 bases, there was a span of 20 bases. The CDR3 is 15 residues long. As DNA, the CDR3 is TGTGCCAGCAGTACCCTTTTGTCAGGCGCCCTTGAAGCTTTCTTT. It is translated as CASSTLLSGALEAFF.

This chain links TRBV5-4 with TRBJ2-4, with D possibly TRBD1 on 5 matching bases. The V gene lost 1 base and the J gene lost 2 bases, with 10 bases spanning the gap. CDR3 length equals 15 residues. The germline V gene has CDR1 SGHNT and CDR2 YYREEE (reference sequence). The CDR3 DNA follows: TGTGCCAGCAGCTTGAAACAGGCGCCCAAAAACATTCAGTACTTC. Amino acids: CASSLKQAPKNIQYF.

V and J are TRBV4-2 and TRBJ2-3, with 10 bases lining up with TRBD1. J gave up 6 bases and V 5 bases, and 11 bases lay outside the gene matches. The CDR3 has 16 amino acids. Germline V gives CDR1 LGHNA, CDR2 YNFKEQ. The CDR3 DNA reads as TGTGCCAGCAGCACATCCGGGACAGGGGCCCTTGATACGCAGTATTTT. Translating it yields CASSTSGTGALDTQYF.

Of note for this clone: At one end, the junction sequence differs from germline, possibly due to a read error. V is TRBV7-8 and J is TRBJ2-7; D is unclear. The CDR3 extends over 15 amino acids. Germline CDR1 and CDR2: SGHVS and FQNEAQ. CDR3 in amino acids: CVSSVRSLSFYEQYF. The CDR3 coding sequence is TGTGTCAGCAGCGTACGGTCTTTATCCTTCTACGAGCAGTACTTC.

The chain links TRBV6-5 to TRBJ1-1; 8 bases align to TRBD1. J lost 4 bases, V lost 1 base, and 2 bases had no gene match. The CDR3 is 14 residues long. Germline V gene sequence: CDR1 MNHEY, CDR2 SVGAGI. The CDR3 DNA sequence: TGTGCCAGCAGTTACTGGACAGGGAGCACTGAAGCTTTCTTT. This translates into CASSYWTGSTEAFF.

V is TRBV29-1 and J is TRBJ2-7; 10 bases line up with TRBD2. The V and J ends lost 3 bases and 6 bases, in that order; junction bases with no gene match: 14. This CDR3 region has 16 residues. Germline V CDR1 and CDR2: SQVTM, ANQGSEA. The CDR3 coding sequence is TGCAGCGTTGACTCTGGGGTCGGGACTAGCGCTGGCGAGCAGTACTTC. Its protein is CSVDSGVGTSAGEQYF.

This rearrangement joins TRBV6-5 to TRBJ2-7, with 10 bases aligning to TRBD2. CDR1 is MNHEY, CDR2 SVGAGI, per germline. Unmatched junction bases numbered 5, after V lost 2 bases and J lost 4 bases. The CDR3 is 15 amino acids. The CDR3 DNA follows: TGTGCCAGCAGTTACGCACTAGCGGGGCTATACGAGCAGTACTTC. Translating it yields CASSYALAGLYEQYF.

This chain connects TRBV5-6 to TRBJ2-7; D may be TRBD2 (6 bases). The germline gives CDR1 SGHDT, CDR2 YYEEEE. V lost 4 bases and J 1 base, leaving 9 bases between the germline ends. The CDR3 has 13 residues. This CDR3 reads CASSLLASYEQYF. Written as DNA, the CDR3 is TGTGCCAGCAGCCTACTAGCTTCCTACGAGCAGTACTTC. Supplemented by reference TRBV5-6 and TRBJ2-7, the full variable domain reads DAGVTQSPTHLIKTRGQQVTLRCSPKSGHDTVSWYQQALGQGPQFIFQYYEEEERQRGNFPDRFSGHQFPNYSSELNVNALLLGDSALYLCASSLLASYEQYFGPGTRLTVT.

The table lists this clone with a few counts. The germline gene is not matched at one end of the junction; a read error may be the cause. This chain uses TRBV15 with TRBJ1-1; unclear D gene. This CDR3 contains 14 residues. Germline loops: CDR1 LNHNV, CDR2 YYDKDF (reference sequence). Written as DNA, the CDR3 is TGTGCCACCGGCGACGGGTGGTTGAACACTGAAACTTTCTTT. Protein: CATGDGWLNTETFF.

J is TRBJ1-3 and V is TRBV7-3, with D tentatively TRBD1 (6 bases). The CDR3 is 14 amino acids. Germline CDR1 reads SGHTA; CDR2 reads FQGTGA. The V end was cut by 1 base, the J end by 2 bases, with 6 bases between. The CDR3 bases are TGTGCCAGCAGCTTAAGGGGGCCTGGAAACACCATATATTTT. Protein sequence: CASSLRGPGNTIYF.